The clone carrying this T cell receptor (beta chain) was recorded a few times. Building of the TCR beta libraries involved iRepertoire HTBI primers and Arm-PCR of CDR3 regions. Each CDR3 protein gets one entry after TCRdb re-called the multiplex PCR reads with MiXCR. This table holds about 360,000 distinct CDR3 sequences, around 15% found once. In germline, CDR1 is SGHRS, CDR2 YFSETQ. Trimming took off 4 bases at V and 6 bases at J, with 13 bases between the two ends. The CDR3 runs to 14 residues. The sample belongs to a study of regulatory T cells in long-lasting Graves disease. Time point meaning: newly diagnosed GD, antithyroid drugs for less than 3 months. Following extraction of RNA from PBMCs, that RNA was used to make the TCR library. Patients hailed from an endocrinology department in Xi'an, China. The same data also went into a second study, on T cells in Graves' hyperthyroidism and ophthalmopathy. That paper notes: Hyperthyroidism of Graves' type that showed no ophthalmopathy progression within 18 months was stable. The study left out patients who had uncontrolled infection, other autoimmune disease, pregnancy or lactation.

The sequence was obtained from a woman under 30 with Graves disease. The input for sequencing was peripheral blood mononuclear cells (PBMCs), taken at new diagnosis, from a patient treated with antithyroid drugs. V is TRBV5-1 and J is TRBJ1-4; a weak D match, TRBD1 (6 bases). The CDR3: CASSADSPYEKLFF. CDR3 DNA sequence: TGCGCCAGCAGCGCGGACAGCCCATATGAAAAACTGTTTTTT.